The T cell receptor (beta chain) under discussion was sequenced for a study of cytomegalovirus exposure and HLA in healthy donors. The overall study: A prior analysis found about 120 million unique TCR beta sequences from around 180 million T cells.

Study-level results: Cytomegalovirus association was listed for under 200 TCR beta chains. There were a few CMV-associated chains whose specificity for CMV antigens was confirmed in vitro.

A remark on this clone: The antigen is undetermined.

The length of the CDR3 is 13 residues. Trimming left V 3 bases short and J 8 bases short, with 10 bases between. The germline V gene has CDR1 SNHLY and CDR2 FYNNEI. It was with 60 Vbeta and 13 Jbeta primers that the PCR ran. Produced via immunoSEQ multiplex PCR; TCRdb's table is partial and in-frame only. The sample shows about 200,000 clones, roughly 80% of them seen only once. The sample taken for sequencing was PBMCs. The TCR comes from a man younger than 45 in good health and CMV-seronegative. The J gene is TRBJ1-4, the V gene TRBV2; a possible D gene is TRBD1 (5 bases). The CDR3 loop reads CASSDRVGEKLFF. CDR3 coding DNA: TGTGCCAGCAGTGACAGGGTAGGGGAAAAACTGTTTTTT.